The 27 T cell receptor beta chains listed next were all sequenced from one sample in a study of cytomegalovirus exposure and HLA in healthy donors. The PCR contained 60 Vbeta and 13 Jbeta primers. The data were produced by immunoSEQ multiplex PCR, yet TCRdb's version contains in-frame clones alone and is incomplete. Among about 210,000 clones listed, approximately 80% were seen once. The source material was PBMCs. These receptor sequences come from a man aged 25-45 years in good health and CMV-seronegative.

This rearrangement joins TRBV28 to TRBJ1-5; D gene ambiguous. The CDR3 contains 14 residues. Looked up from germline, CDR1 is MDHEN and CDR2 is SYDVKM. Trimming cost V 1 base and J 3 bases, with 7 bases left between them. The CDR3 loop reads CASSLSPLNQPQHF. CDR3 bases: TGTGCCAGCAGTTTATCACCACTCAATCAGCCCCAGCATTTT. The variable domain in full, completed from reference TRBV28 and TRBJ1-5, reads DVKVTQSSRYLVKRTGEKVFLECVQDMDHENMFWYRQDPGLGLRLIYFSYDVKMKEKGDIPEGYSVSREKKERFSLILESASTNQTSMYLCASSLSPLNQPQHFGDGTRLSIL.

This sequence joins TRBV4-1 and TRBJ2-7; D ambiguous. V was trimmed by 1 base and J by 4 bases, leaving 14 bases between them. From germline, CDR1 is MGHRA and CDR2 YSYEKL. This CDR3 contains 15 residues. CDR3 bases: TGCGCCAGCAGCCAAGGGATTAGCCCCCCTTACGAGCAGTACTTC. It is translated as CASSQGISPPYEQYF.

With regard to this clone: The junction departs from the called germline gene at one end, perhaps through a read error. The chain joins TRBV7-7 to TRBJ2-1; D possibly uses TRBD1 or TRBD2 (6 bases each). CDR1 and CDR2 from the germline V gene are SSHAT and FNYEAQ (reference sequence). CDR3 length: 14 residues. The CDR3 spells CASSLGGTANEQFF. Here the CDR3 DNA reads TGTGCTAGCAGCTTAGGGGGGACTGCCAATGAGCAGTTCTTC.

This clone was counted a single time. V and J are TRBV7-9 and TRBJ2-3, with unresolved D. Germline CDR1 reads SEHNR; CDR2 reads FQNEAQ (reference sequence). The CDR3 has 13 residues. Trimming removed 6 bases from V and 4 bases from J, with 11 bases in between. CDR3 bases: TGTGCCAGCAGTCAGGTAACATCAGATACGCAGTATTTT. Translating gives CASSQVTSDTQYF.

The chain carries TRBV4-1 and TRBJ2-1; 8 bases map to TRBD1. The germline V gene has CDR1 MGHRA and CDR2 YSYEKL. J lost 6 bases, V lost 4 bases, and 11 bases had no gene match. The CDR3 is 16 residues long. CDR3 DNA: TGCGCCAGCAGCCGGGCTTTCGGACAGGGTATCAATGAGCAGTTCTTC. Amino acid sequence: CASSRAFGQGINEQFF.

The V and J genes are TRBV5-1 and TRBJ2-3, with TRBD2 matching 8 bases. CDR1 and CDR2 (germline): SGHRS, YFSETQ. The CDR3 has 15 residues. V trimming: 0 bases; J trimming: 10 bases; junction bases outside the gene matches: 10. CDR3 amino acids: CASSLVPGGVGPQYF. CDR3 DNA sequence: TGCGCCAGCAGCTTGGTTCCCGGGGGGGTAGGGCCGCAGTATTTT.

The CDR3 spells CASSYTRGEPIGSYTF. The CDR3 DNA is TGTGCCAGCAGTTACACCAGGGGAGAACCTATCGGAAGCTACACCTTC. V and J are TRBV6-5 and TRBJ1-2; D is possibly TRBD1 (6 bases). This CDR3 spans 16 amino acids. Germline V gene lookup returns CDR1 MNHEY and CDR2 SVGAGI. Trimming removed 2 bases at V and 9 bases at J, with 22 bases between.

This clone has only one observation. The chain employs TRBV6-1 and TRBJ1-5; TRBD1 matches 8 bases. The CDR3 totals 16 residues. Germline V CDR1 and CDR2: MNHNS, SASEGT. V gave up 1 base and J gave up 7 bases; unmatched junction bases: 9. CDR3 nucleotide sequence: TGTGCCAGCAGTGAAGGTCGGCACAGGGGGGAGCAGCCCCAGCATTTT. This codes for CASSEGRHRGEQPQHF.

This clone has a handful of counts. The chain employs TRBV28 and TRBJ2-2; 14 bases are a match to TRBD2. The CDR3 consists of 18 residues. J was trimmed by 6 bases and V by 4 bases; bases with no gene match: 10. Germline assignment: CDR1 MDHEN and CDR2 SYDVKM. The chain's CDR3 is CASSSPVGLAGAAGELFF. In DNA form, the CDR3 reads TGTGCCAGCAGTTCTCCTGTGGGACTAGCGGGGGCTGCCGGGGAGCTGTTTTTT.

This clone came up once. The chain carries TRBV14 and TRBJ1-4; no clear D gene. The germline V gene has CDR1 SGHDN and CDR2 FVKESK. The CDR3 has 14 residues. Trimming removed 2 bases at V and 4 bases at J, with 8 bases between. The CDR3 DNA reads as TGTGCCAGCAGCCAACTAGGATATAATGAAAAACTGTTTTTT. Translation: CASSQLGYNEKLFF.

This clone was observed a handful of times. This chain links TRBV5-4 with TRBJ2-2, with D uncertain. The CDR3 length is 11 residues. The germline CDR1 and CDR2 sequences are SGHNT and YYREEE (reference sequence). V lost 1 base and J 8 bases, leaving 3 bases between the germline ends. CDR3 residues: CASSLQGELFF. The CDR3 DNA reads as TGTGCCAGCAGCTTGCAGGGGGAGCTGTTTTTT.

The chain combines TRBV6-5 with TRBJ2-3; D ambiguous. Looked up from germline, CDR1 is MNHEY and CDR2 is SVGAGI. The CDR3 has 11 residues. With 5 bases removed from V and 9 bases from J, the gap between germline ends came to 9 bases. Written as DNA, the CDR3 is TGTGCCAGCAGTCATCGCCGGACGCAGTATTTT. Translating gives CASSHRRTQYF.

The chain couples TRBV11-1 to TRBJ1-6, with TRBD1 matching 10 bases. The CDR3 loop spans 15 amino acids. The trim removed 5 bases at V and 7 bases at J, leaving 5 bases unmatched. CDR1 is SGHAT and CDR2 is FQDESV in the germline V gene (reference sequence). The CDR3 here is CASSASDRGNSPLHF. CDR3 nucleotide sequence: TGTGCCAGCAGCGCATCGGACAGGGGGAATTCACCCCTCCACTTT.

The genes are TRBV7-2 and TRBJ1-1; D not resolved. The V end was cut by 1 base, the J end by 10 bases, with 10 bases between. Germline V gene sequence: CDR1 SGHTA, CDR2 FQGNSA. This CDR3 comprises 12 residues. The CDR3 bases are TGTGCCAGCAGCTTAGGGCCAAGAGGAGCTTTCTTT. Encoded protein: CASSLGPRGAFF.

This chain links TRBV7-2 with TRBJ1-6; weak D call: TRBD1 (5 bases). The CDR3 length is 15 residues. V was cut by 5 bases and J by 10 bases, with 18 bases left in between. Looked up from germline, CDR1 is SGHTA and CDR2 is FQGNSA. CDR3 amino acids: CASSPQGLVGSPLHF. The CDR3 DNA reads as TGTGCCAGCAGCCCCCAGGGCCTGGTTGGGTCACCCCTCCACTTT.

A single count supports this clone. The chain has TRBV15 and TRBJ1-2, with 11 bases fitting TRBD1. This CDR3 spans 21 amino acids. Trimming at V came to 0 bases and at J to 3 bases, leaving 18 bases not matched to a gene. From germline, CDR1 is LNHNV and CDR2 YYDKDF (reference sequence). This CDR3 is CATSREPGDPGQGDTDYGYTF. The CDR3 region has the DNA TGTGCCACCAGCAGAGAGCCCGGGGACCCGGGACAGGGGGATACAGACTATGGCTACACCTTC.

This chain connects TRBV9 to TRBJ2-7, with D possibly being TRBD1 (5 bases). The V gene lost 0 bases and the J gene lost 2 bases, with 12 bases spanning the gap. The V gene's germline CDR1 is SGDLS and CDR2 YYNGEE. This CDR3 is 15 amino acids long. The CDR3 protein is CASSVEVGHTYEQYF. The CDR3 DNA reads TGTGCCAGCAGCGTAGAGGTTGGACATACCTACGAGCAGTACTTC.

This clone was detected only a few times. The gene calls are TRBV7-6 and TRBJ2-3; D may be TRBD2 (6 bases). Trimming pared 2 bases from V and 2 bases from J, leaving 14 bases between. This CDR3 contains 16 residues. Germline-derived CDR1 and CDR2 are SGHVS and FNYEAQ. CDR3 in DNA: TGTGCCAGCAGCTTAAATCGGCGGGGCCTCACAGATACGCAGTATTTT. Amino acid sequence: CASSLNRRGLTDTQYF.

The chain recombines TRBV5-1 with TRBJ2-3; maybe TRBD2 (5 bases). V shed 5 bases and J shed 4 bases, with 14 bases lying between them. The CDR3 is made up of 14 amino acids. In germline, CDR1 is SGHRS, CDR2 YFSETQ. The CDR3 DNA sequence: TGCGCCAGCAGTCCCGGGGTAGCTGCAGATACGCAGTATTTT. It encodes CASSPGVAADTQYF. The full variable domain, completed using reference TRBV5-1 and TRBJ2-3, is KAGVTQTPRYLIKTRGQQVTLSCSPISGHRSVSWYQQTPGQGLQFLFEYFSETQRNKGNFPGRFSGRQFSNSRSEMNVSTLELGDSALYLCASSPGVAADTQYFGPGTRLTVL.

This clone occurred once. This chain links TRBV7-9 with TRBJ2-5; 9 bases agree with TRBD1. Germline assignment: CDR1 SEHNR and CDR2 FQNEAQ (reference sequence). Germline trimming cut 5 bases from V and 2 bases from J; bases unmatched to any gene: 12. The CDR3 is 17 residues long. The CDR3 here is CASSPETGGAKQETQYF. CDR3 in DNA: TGTGCCAGCAGCCCCGAGACAGGGGGGGCTAAACAAGAGACCCAGTACTTC.

This rearrangement joins TRBV6-5 to TRBJ1-5, with 9 bases aligning to TRBD1. V dropped 5 bases and J dropped 0; count of bases not matched to a gene: 2. Germline V gene sequence: CDR1 MNHEY, CDR2 SVGAGI. The CDR3 extends over 15 amino acids. The CDR3 loop reads CASSRDRASNQPQHF. In DNA form, the CDR3 reads TGTGCCAGCAGTCGGGACAGGGCTAGCAATCAGCCCCAGCATTTT.

The V gene is TRBV5-1, the J gene TRBJ2-7; 7 nucleotides align to TRBD2. The CDR3 loop spans 15 amino acids. In germline, CDR1 is SGHRS, CDR2 YFSETQ. V lost 7 bases, J lost 5 bases, and 15 bases stayed unmatched. Here the CDR3 DNA reads TGCGCCAGCTCCCTTGGGGAGGGAAGGACCCACGAGCAGTACTTC. This translates into CASSLGEGRTHEQYF.

V and J are TRBV4-2 and TRBJ2-5; 10 bases agree with TRBD1. The CDR3 extends over 15 amino acids. The V segment lost 4 bases and the J segment 5 bases; nucleotides outside the gene matches: 7. Looked up from germline, CDR1 is LGHNA and CDR2 is YNFKEQ. CDR3 sequence: CASSPGTGEGETQYF. The CDR3 DNA reads as TGTGCCAGCAGCCCCGGGACAGGGGAAGGGGAGACCCAGTACTTC.

The chain combines TRBV2 with TRBJ2-1; 7 nucleotides line up with TRBD2. The J segment lost 5 bases and the V segment lost 6 bases, leaving 10 bases of the junction unmatched. The germline V gene has CDR1 SNHLY and CDR2 FYNNEI. The CDR3 totals 15 residues. This CDR3 is CASRRLAGPNNEQFF. Written as DNA, the CDR3 is TGTGCCAGCAGGCGACTAGCTGGGCCTAACAATGAGCAGTTCTTC.

The chain recombines TRBV5-1 with TRBJ2-5, with 8 bases aligning to TRBD1. Per germline, CDR1 SGHRS and CDR2 YFSETQ. Trimming at V came to 4 bases and at J to 5 bases, leaving 4 bases not matched to a gene. There are 13 residues in the CDR3. DNA for the CDR3: TGCGCCAGCAGCATGACAGGGGTCGAGACCCAGTACTTC. Its translation: CASSMTGVETQYF.

The chain links TRBV28 to TRBJ2-3; TRBD2 aligns across 9 bases. Germline CDR1 and CDR2: MDHEN and SYDVKM. The CDR3 runs to 15 residues. Trimming cost V 5 bases and J 6 bases; bases outside gene matches: 9. The DNA for the CDR3 is TGTGCCAGCAGTGAGACTAGCGGCCCTTGGGATACGCAGTATTTT. It translates to CASSETSGPWDTQYF.

This chain uses TRBV10-2 with TRBJ2-5; D unresolved. This CDR3 is built from 16 residues. V was trimmed by 0 bases and J by 2 bases, leaving 13 bases between them. From germline, CDR1 is WSHSY and CDR2 SAAADI. DNA of the CDR3: TGCGCCAGCAGTGAGTCTACCAGGCCCCCTCAAGAGACCCAGTACTTC. It specifies CASSESTRPPQETQYF.